One and the same sample provided the 22 T cell receptor beta chains below, sequenced in a study of human T cells and chemical hapten exposure. It was the library that attached unique molecular identifiers to individual cDNA molecules. TCRdb re-called the reads with MiXCR, one entry per CDR3 protein. In the table there are 100,000 to 150,000 distinct CDR3 sequences, about 7.7% of which are singletons. The starting material, unfractionated whole blood, was used for total RNA extraction. What was sequenced was whole blood. The receptors here all came from a human donor in good health. Some clones in this sample may be carry-over from other donors' samples.

This clonotype is categorized as medium-sized. The chain employs TRBV20-1 and TRBJ2-7; TRBD1 agrees at 8 bases. Unmatched junction bases numbered 9, after V lost 6 bases and J lost 2 bases. Germline assignment: CDR1 DFQATT and CDR2 SNEGSKA (reference sequence). CDR3 length equals 14 residues. CDR3 nucleotides: TGCAGTGCCCTACCCTGGACAGGGCCCTACGAGCAGTACTTC. Translated: CSALPWTGPYEQYF.

V gene TRBV5-1 combines with J gene TRBJ2-7, with 7 positions matching TRBD1. This CDR3 region has 15 residues. The V segment lost 3 bases and the J segment 1 base; nucleotides outside the gene matches: 7. Germline lookup yields CDR1 SGHRS and CDR2 YFSETQ. The CDR3 sequence is CASSSRDRPSYEQYF. DNA for the CDR3: TGCGCCAGCAGCTCCCGGGACAGACCTTCCTACGAGCAGTACTTC. Variable domain in full (rest from reference TRBV5-1 and TRBJ2-7): KAGVTQTPRYLIKTRGQQVTLSCSPISGHRSVSWYQQTPGQGLQFLFEYFSETQRNKGNFPGRFSGRQFSNSRSEMNVSTLELGDSALYLCASSSRDRPSYEQYFGPGTRLTVT.

This clonotype was found many times. The gene calls are TRBV9 and TRBJ2-1; TRBD2 agrees at 11 bases. CDR1 and CDR2 (germline): SGDLS, YYNGEE. The CDR3 totals 16 residues. J was trimmed by 7 bases and V by 0 bases; bases with no gene match: 6. CDR3 bases: TGTGCCAGCAGCGTAGTTAGCGGGGGGGCCGGGAATGAGCAGTTCTTC. This sequence encodes CASSVVSGGAGNEQFF.

J is TRBJ1-2 and V is TRBV9; D not certain. CDR1 and CDR2 from the germline V gene are SGDLS and YYNGEE. This CDR3 spans 14 amino acids. Trimming left V 0 bases short and J 1 base short, with 7 bases between. The CDR3 sequence is CASSVGQVNYGYTF. CDR3 nucleotide sequence: TGTGCCAGCAGCGTAGGGCAGGTTAACTATGGCTACACCTTC.

CDR3 residues: CASRQTGYNEQFF. CDR3 DNA: TGTGCCAGCAGACAGACAGGGTACAATGAGCAGTTCTTC. The chain recombines TRBV27 with TRBJ2-1; TRBD1 matches at 7 bases. Germline-derived CDR1 and CDR2 are MNHEY and SMNVEV (reference sequence). The trim removed 6 bases at V and 4 bases at J, leaving 3 bases unmatched. The length of the CDR3 is 13 residues.

The rearrangement uses TRBV10-3 and TRBJ1-5; D ambiguous. The CDR3 is 12 amino acids. Germline V gives CDR1 ENHRY, CDR2 SYGVKD. Trimming took off 2 bases at V and 11 bases at J, with 10 bases between the two ends. CDR3 in amino acids: CAISEPERTQHF. Here the CDR3 DNA reads TGTGCCATCAGTGAGCCGGAGAGGACCCAGCATTTT.

At least ten counts were recorded for this clonotype. This chain links TRBV5-4 with TRBJ2-3; D possibly matches TRBD1 or TRBD2 (5 bases each). Trimming removed 3 bases at V and 2 bases at J, with 10 bases between. The V gene's germline CDR1 is SGHNT and CDR2 YYREEE (reference sequence). This CDR3 region has 14 residues. CDR3 region: CASSWDPDTDTQYF. The CDR3 coding sequence is TGTGCCAGCAGCTGGGACCCGGACACAGATACGCAGTATTTT.

The table lists this clonotype with many counts. This chain joins TRBV5-1 and TRBJ2-1, with TRBD2 matching 7 bases. In germline, CDR1 is SGHRS, CDR2 YFSETQ. This CDR3 has 16 residues. With V trimmed by 4 bases and J by 5 bases, 12 bases remained unmatched. CDR3 in amino acids: CASSPNPSGTNNEQFF. Written as DNA, the CDR3 is TGCGCCAGCAGCCCGAACCCCTCCGGGACTAACAATGAGCAGTTCTTC. The entire variable domain, with the rest obtained from reference TRBV5-1 and TRBJ2-1, is as follows: KAGVTQTPRYLIKTRGQQVTLSCSPISGHRSVSWYQQTPGQGLQFLFEYFSETQRNKGNFPGRFSGRQFSNSRSEMNVSTLELGDSALYLCASSPNPSGTNNEQFFGPGTRLTVL.

At least ten counts were recorded for this clonotype. CDR3 DNA sequence: TGCAGCGTTGCTGGGGGTTACACTGAAGCTTTCTTT. Translating it yields CSVAGGYTEAFF. This chain uses TRBV29-1 with TRBJ1-1; tentative D call: TRBD1 (5 bases). This CDR3 has 12 amino acids. V was trimmed by 4 bases and J by 3 bases, leaving 9 bases between them. Germline V lookup: CDR1 SQVTM, CDR2 ANQGSEA.

This clonotype was observed at least ten times. The J gene is TRBJ1-2, the V gene TRBV5-1; D is uncertain. Trimming shortened V by 0 bases and J by 5 bases, and 8 bases separated the two germline ends. The germline CDR1 and CDR2 sequences are SGHRS and YFSETQ. The CDR3 runs 13 residues. CDR3 DNA: TGCGCCAGCAGCTTGGCGGACGGATATGGCTACACCTTC. Protein sequence: CASSLADGYGYTF.

This rearrangement joins TRBV11-2 to TRBJ2-1, with 12 bases matching TRBD2. The CDR3 loop spans 16 amino acids. Trimming removed 4 bases from V and 7 bases from J; junction bases left unmatched: 8. From germline, CDR1 is SGHAT and CDR2 FQNNGV. The CDR3 sequence: CASSSLLAGGGNEQFF. The DNA of the CDR3 is TGTGCCAGCAGCTCACTACTAGCGGGAGGTGGGAATGAGCAGTTCTTC. Variable domain in full (rest from reference TRBV11-2 and TRBJ2-1): EAGVAQSPRYKIIEKRQSVAFWCNPISGHATLYWYQQILGQGPKLLIQFQNNGVVDDSQLPKDRFSAERLKGVDSTLKIQPAKLEDSAVYLCASSSLLAGGGNEQFFGPGTRLTVL.

The chain carries TRBV29-1 and TRBJ2-2; the match to TRBD1 covers 9 bases. Looked up from germline, CDR1 is SQVTM and CDR2 is ANQGSEA. This CDR3 region has 17 residues. Trimming removed 1 base from V and 0 bases from J; junction bases left unmatched: 6. This CDR3 reads CSVEGSDRGANTGELFF. DNA of the CDR3: TGCAGCGTTGAAGGATCGGACAGGGGCGCGAACACCGGGGAGCTGTTTTTT.

The V gene is TRBV11-3, the J gene TRBJ2-2; D might be TRBD2 (6 bases). The CDR3 contains 17 residues. Trimming removed 0 bases at V and 0 bases at J, with 11 bases between. CDR1 SGHNT and CDR2 YENEEA come from the germline V gene. CDR3: CASSLDRGAANTGELFF. The CDR3 bases are TGTGCCAGCAGCTTAGATCGCGGGGCAGCGAACACCGGGGAGCTGTTTTTT.

Only a few counts were recorded for this clonotype. The rearrangement uses TRBV7-2 and TRBJ1-5; a possible D gene is TRBD1 (6 bases). From germline, CDR1 is SGHTA and CDR2 FQGNSA. V was trimmed by 0 bases and J by 1 base, leaving 13 bases between them. The CDR3 is 17 amino acids. CDR3 nucleotide sequence: TGTGCCAGCAGCTTAGCTGTGGGGGCGCTGAGCAATCAGCCCCAGCATTTT. Amino acid sequence: CASSLAVGALSNQPQHF.

This clonotype was seen a few times. The rearrangement links TRBV29-1 to TRBJ1-2; weak D call: TRBD1 (5 bases). Germline CDR1 and CDR2: SQVTM and ANQGSEA. Trimming pared 3 bases from V and 4 bases from J, leaving 15 bases between. The CDR3 is 14 residues long. The CDR3 reads CSVDSVGQGYGYTF. The DNA of the CDR3 is TGCAGCGTTGATTCTGTGGGGCAGGGCTATGGCTACACCTTC. Complete variable domain (other parts from reference TRBV29-1 and TRBJ1-2): SAVISQKPSRDICQRGTSLTIQCQVDSQVTMMFWYRQQPGQSLTLIATANQGSEATYESGFVIDKFPISRPNLTFSTLTVSNMSPEDSSIYLCSVDSVGQGYGYTFGSGTRLTVV.

This clonotype was found a few times. The chain carries TRBV5-4 and TRBJ1-1; no clear D gene. The CDR3 spans 13 residues. V was cut by 4 bases and J by 1 base, with 8 bases left in between. CDR1 is SGHNT, CDR2 YYREEE, per germline (reference sequence). The CDR3 is CASSATSNTEAFF. In nucleotides, the CDR3 is TGTGCCAGCAGCGCCACATCGAACACTGAAGCTTTCTTT.

This clonotype was recorded at least ten times. This chain joins TRBV7-6 and TRBJ2-7; 8 bases align to TRBD1. Germline V gene sequence: CDR1 SGHVS, CDR2 FNYEAQ. CDR3 size: 14 residues. Trimming took 5 bases from V and 2 from J; bases not matched to a gene: 5. The CDR3 reads CASSRRTGPYEQYF. Written as DNA, the CDR3 is TGTGCCAGCAGCCGTCGGACAGGGCCCTACGAGCAGTACTTC.

This clonotype was counted between two and nine times. V gene TRBV15 combines with J gene TRBJ2-2; the match to TRBD2 covers 11 bases. This CDR3 region has 16 residues. Trimming cost V 0 bases and J 5 bases; bases outside gene matches: 2. In germline, CDR1 is LNHNV, CDR2 YYDKDF (reference sequence). CDR3 loop: CATSRERLAGTGELFF. The CDR3 DNA follows: TGTGCCACCAGCAGAGAGAGACTAGCGGGAACCGGGGAGCTGTTTTTT.

The chain uses TRBV20-1 and TRBJ1-2; 9 bases fit TRBD1. This CDR3 region has 15 residues. With 3 bases clipped from V and 10 bases from J, the junction kept 15 bases outside the gene matches. Germline V lookup: CDR1 DFQATT, CDR2 SNEGSKA (reference sequence). The CDR3, as DNA: TGCAGTGCTAGGGGTCCCGGGACAGGGCAAACTGACTACACCTTC. Translation: CSARGPGTGQTDYTF.

This clonotype was picked up a small number of times. The V gene is TRBV6-4, the J gene TRBJ2-3; D gene ambiguous. Trimming cost V 3 bases and J 4 bases, with 8 bases left between them. CDR1 and CDR2 from the germline V gene are MRHNA and SNTAGT. The CDR3 length is 13 residues. CDR3: CASSETEPDTQYF. For the CDR3, the DNA is TGTGCCAGCAGTGAAACGGAGCCAGATACGCAGTATTTT.

The V gene is TRBV2, the J gene TRBJ2-3; no clear D. V was pared by 1 base and J by 8 bases, with 4 bases between. The CDR3 consists of 11 residues. Per the germline V gene, CDR1 is SNHLY and CDR2 is FYNNEI. CDR3 sequence (DNA): TGTGCCAGCAGTGAAGGGGGTACGCAGTATTTT. It specifies CASSEGGTQYF.

This clonotype was counted many times. The chain recombines TRBV6-5 with TRBJ2-2, with D perhaps being TRBD1 or TRBD2 (5 bases each). The CDR3 covers 15 residues. Germline lookup yields CDR1 MNHEY and CDR2 SVGAGI. V lost 4 bases and J lost 1, with 10 bases in between. CDR3 sequence (DNA): TGTGCCAGCAGTTCCGGGACGGGGAACACCGGGGAGCTGTTTTTT. It encodes CASSSGTGNTGELFF.